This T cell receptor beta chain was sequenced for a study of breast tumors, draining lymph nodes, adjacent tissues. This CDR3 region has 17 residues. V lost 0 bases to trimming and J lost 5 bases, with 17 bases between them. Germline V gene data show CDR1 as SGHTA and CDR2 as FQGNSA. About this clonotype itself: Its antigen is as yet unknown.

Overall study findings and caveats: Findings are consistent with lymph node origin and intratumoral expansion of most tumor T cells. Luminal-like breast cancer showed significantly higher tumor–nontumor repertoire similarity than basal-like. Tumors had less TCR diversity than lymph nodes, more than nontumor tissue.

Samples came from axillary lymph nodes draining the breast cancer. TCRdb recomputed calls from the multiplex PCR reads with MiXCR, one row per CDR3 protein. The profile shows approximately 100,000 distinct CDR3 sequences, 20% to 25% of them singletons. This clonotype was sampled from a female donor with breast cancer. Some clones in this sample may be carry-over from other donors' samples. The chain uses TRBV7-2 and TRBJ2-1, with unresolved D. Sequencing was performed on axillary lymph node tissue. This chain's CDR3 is CASSLAPLGTGNNEQFF. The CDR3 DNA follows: TGTGCCAGCAGCTTAGCCCCCCTGGGTACTGGCAACAATGAGCAGTTCTTC.